Listed below are T cell receptor beta chains from one sample, sequenced in a study of blood T cell repertoires in COVID-19. Method: immunoSEQ multiplex PCR; TCRdb's copy keeps in-frame clones and lacks some. The sample yields a few hundred thousand clones, about 90% seen once. Material for sequencing was peripheral blood. Receptors originate from a woman in her fifties or sixties with COVID-19, enrolled during active disease. The CDR3 runs from the conserved cysteine through the conserved F or W. Each record gives: clone size, V gene, D gene, J gene, CDR3 protein, CDR3 DNA. D genes are given only for firm matches. Clone size is not always given. Where it is, it says once, few, many or a class for expanded clones.

NA	TRBV6-5	NA	TRBJ2-7	CASRTVSSYEQYF	TGTGCCAGTCGGACAGTGAGCTCCTACGAGCAGTACTTC
NA	TRBV5-4	TRBD2	TRBJ2-2	CASSFALAGGSTGELFF	TGTGCCAGCAGCTTCGCACTAGCGGGAGGCTCCACCGGGGAGCTGTTTTTT
NA	TRBV19	TRBD1	TRBJ1-5	CASRDASGTANQPQHF	TGTGCCAGTAGAGATGCCTCCGGGACAGCCAATCAGCCCCAGCATTTT
NA	TRBV27	TRBD1	TRBJ2-7	CASGKQGTYEQYF	TGTGCCAGCGGAAAACAGGGGACCTACGAGCAGTACTTC
NA	TRBV11-3	TRBD1	TRBJ2-4	CASSSPVTGLGNIQYF	TGTGCCAGCAGCTCCCCAGTGACAGGGTTGGGAAACATTCAGTACTTC
NA	TRBV4-3	NA	TRBJ1-1	CASSGTGTLNTEAFF	TGCGCCAGCAGCGGAACCGGGACATTGAACACTGAAGCTTTCTTT
NA	TRBV9	NA	TRBJ2-5	CASSVAGTPQETQYF	TGTGCCAGCAGCGTAGCCGGGACACCCCAAGAGACCCAGTACTTC
NA	TRBV5-5	NA	TRBJ1-4	CASSLQDRAGEKLFF	TGTGCCAGCAGCTTGCAGGACAGAGCGGGAGAAAAACTGTTTTTT
NA	TRBV6-5	TRBD2	TRBJ2-3	CASSPLAGGTDTQYF	TGTGCCAGCAGTCCGCTAGCGGGAGGCACAGATACGCAGTATTTT
once	TRBV7-9	NA	TRBJ2-1	CASSFLGKSSYNEQFF	TGTGCCAGCAGCTTTCTCGGTAAAAGCTCCTACAATGAGCAGTTCTTC
NA	TRBV30	TRBD1	TRBJ1-5	CAWRDRADQPQHF	TGTGCCTGGAGAGACAGGGCGGATCAGCCCCAGCATTTT
NA	TRBV29-1	NA	TRBJ2-5	CSAYQGSETQYF	TGCAGCGCGTACCAGGGATCGGAGACCCAGTACTTC
NA	TRBV4-2	TRBD1	TRBJ1-6	CASSQDTRQGNSPLHF	TGTGCCAGCAGCCAAGATACGAGACAGGGTAATTCACCCCTCCACTTT
NA	TRBV30	NA	TRBJ1-1	CAWRIRVNTEAFF	TGTGCCTGGAGGATCAGGGTGAACACTGAAGCTTTCTTT
NA	TRBV12-3/TRBV12-4	NA	TRBJ1-4	CASSIGTREKLFF	TGTGCCAGCAGTATCGGGACAAGAGAAAAACTGTTTTTT
NA	TRBV7-3	TRBD2	TRBJ2-1	CASSLSRLAGGVYNEQFF	TGTGCCAGCAGCTTATCTAGACTAGCGGGAGGGGTCTACAATGAGCAGTTCTTC
NA	TRBV30	NA	TRBJ1-2	CAWSQEGRLVTNYGYTF	TGTGCCTGGAGTCAGGAGGGGCGGTTAGTAACGAACTATGGCTACACCTTC
few	TRBV19	NA	TRBJ1-1	CASSTTVNTEAFF	TGTGCCAGTAGTACGACAGTGAACACTGAAGCTTTCTTT
NA	TRBV19	TRBD1	TRBJ2-1	CASSRTGTGVYNEQFF	TGTGCCAGTAGCCGAACCGGGACAGGCGTCTACAATGAGCAGTTCTTC
NA	TRBV6-2/TRBV6-3	NA	TRBJ2-1	CASSYSILGNEQFF	TGTGCCAGCAGTTACTCTATTCTAGGCAATGAGCAGTTCTTC
NA	TRBV4-2	TRBD1	TRBJ2-4	CASSQEGGQGIPSQNIQYF	TGTGCCAGCAGCCAAGAAGGGGGACAGGGGATCCCTAGCCAAAACATTCAGTACTTC
NA	TRBV30	NA	TRBJ1-2	CAWSVRPYSEGGSYGYTF	TGTGCCTGGAGCGTACGACCGTATTCTGAAGGAGGGTCCTATGGCTACACCTTC
NA	TRBV6-1	NA	TRBJ2-7	CASSDQTYEQYF	TGTGCCAGCAGTGACCAAACCTACGAGCAGTACTTC
NA	TRBV7-9	TRBD2	TRBJ2-1	CASSDGTSGGYNEQFF	TGTGCCAGCTCAGATGGGACTAGCGGGGGCTACAATGAGCAGTTCTTC
NA	TRBV30	TRBD1	TRBJ2-4	CACRGAKNIQYF	TGTGCCTGCAGGGGGGCCAAAAACATTCAGTACTTC
few	TRBV18	NA	TRBJ2-7	CASSPSLENMLQYF	TGTGCCAGCTCCCCATCCTTGGAGAACATGTTGCAGTACTTC
NA	TRBV18	TRBD1	TRBJ1-3	CASSPLGQGAFSGNTIYF	TGTGCCAGCTCACCACTGGGACAGGGGGCCTTCTCTGGAAACACCATATATTTT
NA	TRBV18	TRBD1	TRBJ2-7	CASSPLQTGPSSYEQYF	TGTGCCAGCTCACCACTTCAGACAGGGCCAAGCTCCTACGAGCAGTACTTC
NA	TRBV7-2	NA	TRBJ2-7	CASSNRPGFEQYF	TGTGCCAGCAGCAACCGACCAGGGTTCGAGCAGTACTTC
once	TRBV25-1	NA	TRBJ1-4	CASRSGAREKLFF	TGTGCCAGCAGGTCAGGGGCGCGAGAAAAACTGTTTTTT
NA	TRBV27	TRBD1	TRBJ1-1	CASSLLDRGQTEAFF	TGTGCCAGCAGTTTATTAGACAGGGGCCAAACTGAAGCTTTCTTT
NA	TRBV30	NA	TRBJ1-3	CAWSEEGTIYF	TGTGCCTGGAGCGAGGAGGGCACCATATATTTT
NA	TRBV7-3	NA	TRBJ2-1	CASSRNSYNEQFF	TGTGCCAGCAGCCGTAACAGTTACAATGAGCAGTTCTTC